The 26 T cell receptor beta chains reported below all come from one sample, sequenced in a study of cytomegalovirus exposure and HLA in healthy donors. Vbeta (60) and Jbeta (13) primers were used in the PCR. TCRdb's copy holds only in-frame clones and misses some; the assay was immunoSEQ multiplex PCR. Of about 94,000 clones in the sample, roughly three fifths were seen once. Sample: PBMCs. The source is a young man in good health and CMV-seronegative.

This chain connects TRBV9 to TRBJ1-5; D ambiguous. The V end was cut by 0 bases, the J end by 9 bases, with 13 bases between. Germline CDR1 reads SGDLS; CDR2 reads YYNGEE. The CDR3 has 14 residues. This CDR3 is CASSVGAAGRPQHF. As DNA, the CDR3 is TGTGCCAGCAGCGTAGGAGCGGCCGGAAGGCCCCAGCATTTT. Together with reference TRBV9 and TRBJ1-5, the CDR3 gives the full variable domain: DSGVTQTPKHLITATGQRVTLRCSPRSGDLSVYWYQQSLDQGLQFLIQYYNGEERAKGNILERFSAQQFPDLHSELNLSSLELGDSALYFCASSVGAAGRPQHFGDGTRLSIL.

Within the sample, this clone is medium-sized. The chain joins TRBV4-1 to TRBJ2-1, with 11 bases fitting TRBD2. J lost 8 bases, V lost 4 bases, and 1 base had no gene match. The CDR3 length is 13 residues. Per the germline V gene, CDR1 is MGHRA and CDR2 is YSYEKL. The CDR3 DNA sequence: TGCGCCAGCAGCCGTAGCGGGAGGGATGAGCAGTTCTTC. It is translated as CASSRSGRDEQFF.

The V gene is TRBV19, the J gene TRBJ1-4; a weak D match, TRBD1 (6 bases). This CDR3 has 16 residues. V gave up 2 bases and J gave up 8 bases, with 18 bases separating them. In germline, CDR1 is LNHDA, CDR2 SQIVND (reference sequence). The CDR3 loop reads CASSIKGWQTGEKLFF. DNA for the CDR3: TGTGCCAGTAGTATAAAGGGATGGCAGACAGGCGAAAAACTGTTTTTT.

A remark on this clone: An end of the junction does not agree with germline; a read error may underlie this. The CDR3 loop reads CAGSIHANTGELFF. The CDR3 nucleotides read TGTGCCGGCAGTATTCATGCGAACACCGGGGAGCTGTTTTTT. The rearrangement joins TRBV28 to TRBJ2-2; D uncertain. CDR3 length equals 14 residues. The germline V gene has CDR1 MDHEN and CDR2 SYDVKM.

The chain has TRBV4-1 and TRBJ1-2; 7 bases match TRBD1. CDR1 and CDR2 from the germline V gene are MGHRA and YSYEKL. The CDR3 has 16 residues. Trimming removed 0 bases from V and 4 bases from J; junction bases left unmatched: 8. CDR3: CASSQDLRQGGYGYTF. The CDR3 DNA sequence: TGCGCCAGCAGCCAAGATCTTCGACAGGGAGGCTATGGCTACACCTTC.

V gene TRBV5-1 combines with J gene TRBJ2-2; the match to TRBD2 covers 7 bases. The germline V gene encodes CDR1 SGHRS and CDR2 YFSETQ. Trimming at V came to 2 bases and at J to 7 bases, leaving 8 bases not matched to a gene. The CDR3 has 15 residues. The CDR3 nucleotides read TGCGCCAGCAGCTTTGGGGGAGGGCCGCTCGGGGAGCTGTTTTTT. It codes for CASSFGGGPLGELFF.

V gene TRBV15 combines with J gene TRBJ2-5; 11 nucleotides match TRBD2. V gave up 2 bases and J gave up 0 bases; unmatched junction bases: 2. CDR3 length: 16 residues. Germline V CDR1 and CDR2: LNHNV, YYDKDF (reference sequence). CDR3 amino acids: CATSRRTSGYQETQYF. The CDR3 DNA reads TGTGCCACCAGCAGAAGGACTAGCGGGTACCAAGAGACCCAGTACTTC. Together with reference TRBV15 and TRBJ2-5, the CDR3 gives the full variable domain: DAMVIQNPRYQVTQFGKPVTLSCSQTLNHNVMYWYQQKSSQAPKLLFHYYDKDFNNEADTPDNFQSRRPNTSFCFLDIRSPGLGDTAMYLCATSRRTSGYQETQYFGPGTRLLVL.

This clone was observed a few times. V is TRBV5-5 and J is TRBJ1-1; D is ambiguous. V gave up 4 bases and J gave up 4 bases, with 11 bases separating them. Germline V gene sequence: CDR1 SGHKS, CDR2 YYEKEE (reference sequence). This CDR3 spans 13 amino acids. The DNA for the CDR3 is TGTGCCAGCAGCCCCCGGGAGGGCACTGAAGCTTTCTTT. Translation: CASSPREGTEAFF. The full variable domain, in which reference TRBV5-5 and TRBJ1-1 provide the parts outside the CDR3, is DAGVTQSPTHLIKTRGQQVTLRCSPISGHKSVSWYQQVLGQGPQFIFQYYEKEERGRGNFPDRFSARQFPNYSSELNVNALLLGDSALYLCASSPREGTEAFFGQGTRLTVV.

This clone was observed a handful of times. At the DNA level, this CDR3 is encoded by other sequences in the same sample as well. This chain connects TRBV5-1 to TRBJ2-5, with D unclear. V lost 4 bases and J 0 bases, leaving 4 bases between the germline ends. The CDR3 is 12 amino acids. Germline V gives CDR1 SGHRS, CDR2 YFSETQ. CDR3: CASSLNQETQYF. CDR3 nucleotide sequence: TGCGCCAGCAGCCTAAACCAAGAGACCCAGTACTTC.

V gene TRBV27 combines with J gene TRBJ2-7, with D possibly matching TRBD2 (6 bases). The CDR3 sequence is 13 residues long. The germline V and J ends were trimmed by 3 bases and 2 bases, with 8 bases remaining between them. Germline V lookup: CDR1 MNHEY, CDR2 SMNVEV (reference sequence). The CDR3 sequence is CASSLGGTYEQYF. CDR3 sequence (DNA): TGTGCCAGCAGTTTGGGGGGAACCTACGAGCAGTACTTC.

The rearrangement uses TRBV5-1 and TRBJ2-3, with 10 bases lining up with TRBD2. CDR1 is SGHRS and CDR2 is YFSETQ in the germline V gene. J lost 0 bases, V lost 5 bases, and 6 bases had no gene match. The CDR3 is made up of 16 amino acids. The CDR3 sequence is CASRSQRGGSTDTQYF. Here the CDR3 DNA reads TGCGCCAGCAGATCTCAGCGGGGGGGAAGCACAGATACGCAGTATTTT.

The chain carries TRBV7-2 and TRBJ2-1; 15 nucleotides match TRBD2. The V gene's germline CDR1 is SGHTA and CDR2 FQGNSA. CDR3 size: 15 residues. V lost 6 bases to trimming and J lost 9 bases; unmatched junction nucleotides: 6. The CDR3 protein is CASSLGLAGGGEQFF. CDR3 DNA: TGTGCCAGCAGTCTAGGACTAGCGGGGGGGGGTGAGCAGTTCTTC.

In this sample, this clone turned up a few times. V usage is TRBV10-3 and J usage is TRBJ1-4, with 7 bases that match TRBD1. The trim removed 10 bases at V and 0 bases at J, leaving 8 bases unmatched. CDR1 is ENHRY, CDR2 SYGVKD, per germline. This CDR3 has 15 amino acids. CDR3 nucleotide sequence: TGTGCCAGCAAGGCAACAGGGGCAACTAATGAAAAACTGTTTTTT. This codes for CASKATGATNEKLFF.

This chain connects TRBV5-6 to TRBJ2-7; D remains ambiguous. Germline CDR1 reads SGHDT; CDR2 reads YYEEEE. Trimming took off 4 bases at V and 3 bases at J, with 14 bases between the two ends. The CDR3 consists of 14 residues. DNA of the CDR3: TGTGCCAGCAGCCCAGAGGTGGATTACTACGAGCAGTACTTC. It yields the protein CASSPEVDYYEQYF. Full variable domain (rest looked up from reference TRBV5-6 and TRBJ2-7): DAGVTQSPTHLIKTRGQQVTLRCSPKSGHDTVSWYQQALGQGPQFIFQYYEEEERQRGNFPDRFSGHQFPNYSSELNVNALLLGDSALYLCASSPEVDYYEQYFGPGTRLTVT.

This clone was seen once. The CDR3 DNA reads TGTGCCAGCAGTTTTCTCCAGGGAGGCTCTATGGGGGAGCAGTACTTC. Translating gives CASSFLQGGSMGEQYF. This chain connects TRBV28 to TRBJ2-5; maybe TRBD2 (6 bases). CDR1 and CDR2 from the germline V gene are MDHEN and SYDVKM. The CDR3 length is 16 residues. The V end was cut by 3 bases, the J end by 11 bases, with 25 bases between.

The chain combines TRBV21-1 with TRBJ1-3; whether TRBD1, the table's D call, matches the DNA was not checked. TRBV21-1 has pseudogene status. The CDR3 loop spans 14 amino acids. The DNA for the CDR3 is TGTGCCAGCACCTCAAGGGGGTCTGGAAACACCATATATTTT. It is translated as CASTSRGSGNTIYF.

This chain connects TRBV15 to TRBJ2-5; the match to TRBD2 covers 9 bases. The CDR3 sequence is 21 residues long. Looked up from germline, CDR1 is LNHNV and CDR2 is YYDKDF (reference sequence). The junction had 21 bases not matched to a gene; V was cut back by 0 bases and J by 4 bases. The CDR3 DNA reads as TGTGCCACCAGCAGAGATCGAAGCGCGGGGGGGCCGTTTTCATCATTAGAGACCCAGTACTTC. Its protein product is CATSRDRSAGGPFSSLETQYF.

The CDR3 is CASSLDRGGHEQYF. For the CDR3, the DNA is TGTGCCAGCAGCTTAGATCGAGGGGGCCACGAGCAGTACTTC. The V and J genes are TRBV11-2 and TRBJ2-5; 7 nucleotides align to TRBD1. The end of the DNA fits TRBJ2-7 better, so the J call may be wrong. This CDR3 has 14 amino acids. CDR1 and CDR2 from the germline V gene are SGHAT and FQNNGV.

A word on this clone: Other DNA sequences in the sample encode the same CDR3. The chain has TRBV5-1 and TRBJ1-1; possible D gene TRBD1, 5 bases. The germline V gene encodes CDR1 SGHRS and CDR2 YFSETQ. This CDR3 is 14 amino acids long. Trimming pared 0 bases from V and 1 base from J, leaving 7 bases between. The CDR3 DNA follows: TGCGCCAGCAGCTTGGCAGGGCCGAACACTGAAGCTTTCTTT. Translated: CASSLAGPNTEAFF.

The V call is TRBV10-3, the J call TRBJ1-2, with D perhaps matching TRBD1 (6 bases). Per the germline V gene, CDR1 is ENHRY and CDR2 is SYGVKD. Trimming shortened V by 5 bases and J by 1 base, and 17 bases separated the two germline ends. The CDR3 spans 16 residues. The CDR3 bases are TGTGCCATCAGTAACTCAGGACAGCTATATAACTATGGCTACACCTTC. This encodes CAISNSGQLYNYGYTF.

V usage is TRBV5-1 and J usage is TRBJ2-5; D unresolved. The CDR3 is 15 residues long. Trimming pared 1 base from V and 1 base from J, leaving 11 bases between. From germline, CDR1 is SGHRS and CDR2 YFSETQ. CDR3 coding DNA: TGCGCCAGCAGCTTGAGTTCCCAGGTCCAAGAGACCCAGTACTTC. It codes for CASSLSSQVQETQYF. Combining the CDR3 with reference TRBV5-1 and TRBJ2-5 gives the whole variable domain KAGVTQTPRYLIKTRGQQVTLSCSPISGHRSVSWYQQTPGQGLQFLFEYFSETQRNKGNFPGRFSGRQFSNSRSEMNVSTLELGDSALYLCASSLSSQVQETQYFGPGTRLLVL.

This clone has more than one count but fewer than ten. The chain combines TRBV6-6 with TRBJ2-7, with 13 bases matching TRBD2. After removal of 8 bases from V and 7 bases from J, the junction contained 8 bases not matched to a gene. The germline V gene encodes CDR1 MNHNY and CDR2 SVGAGI (reference sequence). The CDR3 runs to 14 residues. The chain's CDR3 is CASAPGLAGWEQYF. As DNA, the CDR3 is TGTGCCAGCGCCCCGGGACTAGCGGGATGGGAGCAGTACTTC.

The V gene is TRBV11-3, the J gene TRBJ2-1; TRBD2 might be the D (5 bases). Trimming left V 3 bases short and J 0 bases short, with 6 bases between. CDR1 SGHNT and CDR2 YENEEA come from the germline V gene. This CDR3 has 14 residues. CDR3 residues: CASSLTTSYNEQFF. The DNA for the CDR3 is TGTGCCAGCAGCTTGACTACCTCCTACAATGAGCAGTTCTTC.

CDR3 bases: TGTGCCAGCAGCGTAGCCAGCGGGGGGAGCAGTGAGCAGTTCTTC. Its translation is CASSVASGGSSEQFF. The V and J genes are TRBV9 and TRBJ2-1; the match to TRBD2 covers 9 bases. CDR3 size: 15 residues. Germline CDR1 is SGDLS and CDR2 is YYNGEE. Trimming removed 0 bases from V and 9 bases from J; junction bases left unmatched: 7.

The chain carries TRBV29-1 and TRBJ2-3; TRBD2 agrees at 10 bases. CDR1 is SQVTM, CDR2 ANQGSEA, per germline. CDR3 size: 15 residues. J was trimmed by 7 bases and V by 6 bases; bases with no gene match: 13. The CDR3 loop reads CSVQVGLAGANTQYF. The CDR3 DNA reads TGCAGCGTCCAGGTCGGGCTAGCGGGGGCAAATACGCAGTATTTT.

J is TRBJ2-5 and V is TRBV7-3; maybe TRBD2 (5 bases). The CDR3 totals 15 residues. The V end lost 5 bases, the J end lost 0 bases, and 13 bases lay between the germline ends. CDR1 and CDR2 from the germline V gene are SGHTA and FQGTGA. CDR3 sequence: CASSTQPGDQETQYF. CDR3 sequence (DNA): TGTGCCAGCAGCACCCAGCCCGGGGACCAAGAGACCCAGTACTTC. Together with reference TRBV7-3 and TRBJ2-5, the CDR3 gives the full variable domain: GAGVSQTPSNKVTEKGKYVELRCDPISGHTALYWYRQSLGQGPEFLIYFQGTGAADDSGLPNDRFFAVRPEGSVSTLKIQRTERGDSAVYLCASSTQPGDQETQYFGPGTRLLVL.